This T cell receptor beta chain was obtained from a study of long-term antiretroviral therapy in people with HIV. It was version v3.0 of the immunoSEQ assay that was run at survey level. Clones were read by immunoSEQ multiplex PCR, and TCRdb kept only the in-frame ones, dropping some. Seen here are over 15,000 clones, around 80% observed once, and the top ten hold about 15%. The receptor was isolated from a woman in her 50s with HIV. Material: unsorted PBMCs, obtained 0.5 years before starting antiretroviral therapy.

DNA for the CDR3: TGTGCCAGCAGGGGTTCGGGCGGCGAGTCTGGGGCCAACGTCCTGACTTTC. As protein: CASRGSGGESGANVLTF. The rearrangement joins TRBV5-6 to TRBJ2-6; D remains unclear. The germline V gene has CDR1 SGHDT and CDR2 YYEEEE. The CDR3 totals 17 residues. V was shortened by 5 bases and J by 1 base, with 16 bases between the two germline ends.